This T cell receptor beta chain was sequenced during a study of T cells in Graves' hyperthyroidism and ophthalmopathy. Amplified TCR beta CDR3 regions came from RNA transcripts. The HTBI set primed first-round TCR CDR3 RT-PCR. TCRdb analysed the multiplex PCR reads with MiXCR anew, one entry per CDR3 protein. The sample includes some 740,000 distinct CDR3 sequences, approximately 15% seen only once; the top ten take roughly 10%. With 3 bases removed from V and 6 bases from J, the gap between germline ends came to 11 bases. The CDR3 length is 12 residues. Per germline, CDR1 SQVTM and CDR2 ANQGSEA. The specimen sequenced was blood. The chain has TRBV29-1 and TRBJ2-5; possible D gene TRBD1, 5 bases. This clonotype originated in a woman in her late teens or twenties with Graves' hyperthyroidism. The CDR3 DNA reads TGCAGCGTTGAGGCAGGGCCGAAGACCCAGTACTTC. Its translation is CSVEAGPKTQYF.